The clone carrying this T cell receptor (beta chain) was detected a few times. Trimming left V 8 bases short and J 5 bases short, with 9 bases between. The length of the CDR3 is 11 residues. CDR1 is LNHNV and CDR2 is YYDKDF in the germline V gene (reference sequence). The authors ran a second PCR of roughly 7 to 11 cycles using a sample-barcoded 5' primer and a J-beta primer mix. Each cDNA molecule was tagged by a template-switch adaptor that had 12 random nucleotides. Each CDR3 protein gets one entry after TCRdb re-called the 5' RACE reads with MiXCR. The sample contains 750,000 to 950,000 distinct CDR3 sequences, 25% to 30% of which appear only once. This sample is part of a study of blood T cells in healthy people across ages. Overall study context: For every two T cells, template switching captured about one barcoded beta molecule.

The data also belong to a second study, concerning T cells of mothers and their children.

Sequencing used blood. The chain joins TRBV15 to TRBJ1-1; D remains ambiguous. The clonotype originates from a woman between 40 and 50 years old in good health. CDR3 DNA sequence: TGTGCCACCGAGATCCGTACTGAAGCTTTCTTT. This translates into CATEIRTEAFF. The full variable domain, with the rest looked up from reference TRBV15 and TRBJ1-1, is DAMVIQNPRYQVTQFGKPVTLSCSQTLNHNVMYWYQQKSSQAPKLLFHYYDKDFNNEADTPDNFQSRRPNTSFCFLDIRSPGLGDTAMYLCATEIRTEAFFGQGTRLTVV.